This TCR beta chain was sequenced for a study of T cells in Graves' hyperthyroidism and ophthalmopathy. Study information: Initial diagnosis, before any treatment, was when peripheral blood was collected.

The V gene's germline CDR1 is MNHEY and CDR2 SVGAGI. With V trimmed by 2 bases and J by 4 bases, 5 bases remained unmatched. The CDR3 is made up of 14 amino acids. Amplified TCR beta CDR3 regions came from RNA transcripts. HTBI primers were employed in a first-round RT-PCR of the TCR CDR3. Using its own MiXCR run on the multiplex PCR reads, TCRdb lists one record per CDR3 protein. The table shows around 420,000 distinct CDR3 sequences, with approximately 15% occurring only once. Subjects aged 18 to 65 presented with newly diagnosed hyperthyroidism of less than 2 months' duration. Orbital computed tomography, thyroid ultrasound, serum thyroxine and TRAb, and clinical symptoms together informed the diagnoses. Details on this clonotype: What it binds is not known.

Study observations and caveats: Separation of ophthalmopathy from stable hyperthyroidism was achieved by a 13 V-J model.

The TCR was taken from a woman under 30 with Graves' hyperthyroidism. This chain uses TRBV6-5 with TRBJ2-7; 7 bases map to TRBD1. Sequenced input: blood. CDR3 sequence: CASSYADRVYEQYF. CDR3 in DNA: TGTGCCAGCAGTTACGCCGACAGGGTTTACGAGCAGTACTTC.